The sequence of this T cell receptor beta chain was determined in a study of CD4 and CD8 cells across lung adenocarcinoma regions (dated 2018 in TCRdb). Regarding the research as a whole: The study compared tumor centers with tumor margins to examine intratumor heterogeneity of the T cell receptor repertoire.

As concerns this clonotype: No cognate antigen has been identified for it. Base qualities were left out, and no much larger clone turns up one base away.

The CDR3 starts with the cysteine, ends with the phenylalanine, and has 15 residues. Only the CDR3 DNA stays, 45 bases, in frame from base 1. The germline V gene encodes CDR1 SGDLS and CDR2 YYNGEE. Donors were patients with localized lung adenocarcinoma, a subtype of non-small cell lung cancer. The samples were taken from the margins of localized lung adenocarcinomas. For TCR repertoire analysis, CD8+ T cells from tumor tissue were profiled separately from CD4+ T cells. Libraries were built with PCR. Sequenced on a HiSeq X Ten. In-frame beta chains were kept once TCRdb had trimmed the public reads at Q25 with fastp and called clones with MiXCR. Rows with one shared CDR3 protein collapse into an entry with the most common genes and DNA. For this sample there are 9,500 to 15,000 distinct CDR3 sequences; 45% to 55% appear just once. The top ten clonotypes cover over 20% of the sample.

Sequenced sample: CD8+ T cells from the margin of a lung tumor. The sample's cell subset or site label, in plain terms: tumor margin region. The chain uses TRBV9 and TRBJ2-1; TRBD1 fits 9 bases in the junction. Gene TRBJ2-7 matches the end of the DNA better, so the J call may be wrong. This receptor was taken from a female donor with lung adenocarcinoma. The CD4 and CD8 labels of this study may be unreliable. The nucleotides are TGTGCCAGCAGCGTCGCCGGGACAGGGATGTACGAGCAGTACTTC. This gives the protein CASSVAGTGMYEQYF.